The sequence of this T cell receptor (beta chain) was determined in a study of T cell responses to AZD1222 COVID-19 vaccine. Germline V gives CDR1 LNHDA, CDR2 SQIVND (reference sequence). This CDR3 is 15 amino acids long. Between the trimmed V and J ends, which lost 4 bases and 7 bases, there was a span of 16 bases. Points from the study as a whole: Donors skewed white British and female; clonal diversity was possibly underestimated. Unmutated variant regions reportedly attract nearly half of all spike-specific TCRs.

TCRdb's table, derived via immunoSEQ multiplex PCR, lists solely in-frame clones and lacks some. The sample yields fewer than 90,000 clones, about 88% seen once. As to this clone: The antigen is undetermined.

The TCR was taken from an adult in good health. The chain recombines TRBV19 with TRBJ1-4; possible D gene TRBD1, 5 bases. Source: peripheral blood, taken on day 0 of AZD1222 vaccination. The CDR3: CASSTRKRQTEKLFF. CDR3 coding DNA: TGTGCCAGTAGTACTCGCAAAAGACAGACTGAAAAACTGTTTTTT.